This entry describes one T cell receptor (beta chain). The antigen remains unidentified. The data stem from a study of tumor and adjacent non-tumor tissue in lung cancer. In the study overall: There were around 11 adenocarcinoma, a couple of squamous cell carcinoma and 1 small cell lung cancer cases. Patients were aged roughly 30 to 76, roughly 9 men and 5 women, stage I to III.

A modified ARM-PCR protocol with three rounds of nested PCR amplified TCRbeta. TCRdb reprocessed the multiplex PCR reads with MiXCR, giving one entry per CDR3 protein. This table has around 80,000 distinct CDR3 sequences, roughly 80% appearing once. RNA was extracted from bulk tissue without any cell sorting. The normal lung tissue was taken more than 3 cm from the tumor edge. The study, taken as a whole, reports: Tumor repertoires had a smaller top 100 clone share than normal lung. TCR diversity was significantly greater in tumor than normal lung tissue.

Germline-derived CDR1 and CDR2 are SGHNT and YENEEA. V was trimmed by 5 bases and J by 5 bases, leaving 13 bases between them. This CDR3 has 13 amino acids. The source of this sequence is a man in his 60s with non-small cell lung cancer. Sequenced input: distant non-tumor lung tissue. The chain carries TRBV11-3 and TRBJ2-7; no firm D call. The CDR3 here is CASSHRHGNEQYF. DNA of the CDR3: TGTGCCAGCAGCCACCGCCATGGCAACGAGCAGTACTTC.